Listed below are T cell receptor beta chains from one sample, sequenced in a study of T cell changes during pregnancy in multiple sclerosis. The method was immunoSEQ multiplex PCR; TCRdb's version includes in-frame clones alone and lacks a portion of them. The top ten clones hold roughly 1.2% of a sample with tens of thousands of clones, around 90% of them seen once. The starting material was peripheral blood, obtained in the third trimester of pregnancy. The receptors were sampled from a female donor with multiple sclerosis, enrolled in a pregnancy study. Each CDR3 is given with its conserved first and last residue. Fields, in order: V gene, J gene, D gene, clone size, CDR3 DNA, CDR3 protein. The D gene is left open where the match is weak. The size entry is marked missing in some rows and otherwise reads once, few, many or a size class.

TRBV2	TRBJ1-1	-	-	TGTGCCAGCAGTGGGGGGGATGTAGCCTTCTTT	CASSGGDVAFF
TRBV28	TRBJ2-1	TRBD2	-	TGTGCCAGCAGCCAACTGTCTAGCGGTCCGCCGGGCAATGAGCAGTTCTTC	CASSQLSSGPPGNEQFF
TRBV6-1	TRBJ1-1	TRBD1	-	TGTGCCAGCAGTGGCAGACAGGGGGCGAGGAACACTGAAGCTTTCTTT	CASSGRQGARNTEAFF
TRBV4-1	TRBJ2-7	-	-	TGCGCCAGCAGCCAAGATTCCCTAGCCTACGAGCAGTACTTC	CASSQDSLAYEQYF
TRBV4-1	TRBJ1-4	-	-	TGCGCCAGCAGCCCCAGCAGGGCAGCTAATGAAAAACTGTTTTTT	CASSPSRAANEKLFF
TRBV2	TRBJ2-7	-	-	TGTGCCAGCAGTGATTGGACACCGCACTCCTACGAGCAGTACTTC	CASSDWTPHSYEQYF
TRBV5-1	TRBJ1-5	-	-	TGCGCCAGCAGCTTCGACGGGGGGAATCAGCCCCAGCATTTT	CASSFDGGNQPQHF
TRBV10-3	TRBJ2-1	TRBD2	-	TGTGCCATCAGCGAGGAACTAGCGGGATTAAACAATGAGCAGTTCTTC	CAISEELAGLNNEQFF
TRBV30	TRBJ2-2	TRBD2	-	TGTGCCTGGAGTGCCTCGACTAGCGGGAACACCGGGGAGCTGTTTTTT	CAWSASTSGNTGELFF
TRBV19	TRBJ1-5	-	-	TGTGCCAGCCAGGGAATGTATAGCAATCAGCCCCAGCATTTT	CASQGMYSNQPQHF
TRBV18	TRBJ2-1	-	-	TGTGCCAGCTCGGCGGGGCCAGAGCGGGTAAATGAGCAGTTCTTC	CASSAGPERVNEQFF
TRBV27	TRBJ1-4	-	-	TGTGCCAGCAGCTACGGAGGAGCAGCTAATGAAAAACTGTTTTTT	CASSYGGAANEKLFF
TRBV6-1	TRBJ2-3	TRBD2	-	TGTGCCAGCAGTGGACTAGCGGGAGCAGATACGCAGTATTTT	CASSGLAGADTQYF
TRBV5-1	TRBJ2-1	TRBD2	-	TGCGCCAGCAGCGCTGGGGAGCGGGAGGGCAATGAGCAGTTCTTC	CASSAGEREGNEQFF
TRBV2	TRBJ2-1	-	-	TGTGCCAGCAGTGAACTGGGAGTGACCTACAATGAGCAGTTCTTC	CASSELGVTYNEQFF
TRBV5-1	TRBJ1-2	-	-	TGCGCCAGCAGCCTGGATTTGGACACTGGCTACACCTTC	CASSLDLDTGYTF
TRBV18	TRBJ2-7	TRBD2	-	TGTGCCAGCTCACTAGCGCGAGGCGGGAGTTTTTCCGAGCAGTACTTC	CASSLARGGSFSEQYF
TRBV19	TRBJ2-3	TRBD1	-	TGTGCCAGTAGTAGGGGGACAGGGCGCACAGATACGCAGTATTTT	CASSRGTGRTDTQYF
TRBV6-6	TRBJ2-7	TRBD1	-	TGTGCCAGCAGTTACGTAACCGGGACAGGGGGCTCCGAGCAGTACTTC	CASSYVTGTGGSEQYF
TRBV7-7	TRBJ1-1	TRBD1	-	TGTGCCAGCAGCTTACAGGGGGCGCTTAGAGACACTGAAGCTTTCTTT	CASSLQGALRDTEAFF
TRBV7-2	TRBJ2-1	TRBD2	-	TGTGCCAGCAGCTTAGCGGGACTAGAGGCCAATGAGCAGTTCTTC	CASSLAGLEANEQFF
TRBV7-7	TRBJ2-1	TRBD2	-	TGTGCTAGCAGCTTAGCACTAGCGGGAGTCTATGAGCAGTTCTTC	CASSLALAGVYEQFF
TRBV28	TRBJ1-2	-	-	TGTGCCAGCAGTTTAACGGACACAGTTGGCTACACCTTC	CASSLTDTVGYTF
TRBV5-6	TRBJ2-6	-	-	TGTGCCAGCCACTTTGAGTGGGGGCCTGGGGCCAACGTCCTGACTTTC	CASHFEWGPGANVLTF
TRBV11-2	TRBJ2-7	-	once	TGTGCCAGCAGCGAGCAGGTAGAGCAGTACTTC	CASSEQVEQYF
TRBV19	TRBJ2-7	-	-	TGTGCCAGTAGTATCGGAGCGGCCGGCTACGAGCAGTACTTC	CASSIGAAGYEQYF
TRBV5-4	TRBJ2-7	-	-	TGTGCCAGCAGCTTGGTGACGCTTCTGGAGGGGGAGCAGTACTTC	CASSLVTLLEGEQYF
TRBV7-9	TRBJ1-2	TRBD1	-	TGTGCCAGCAGCGCCCCGGGACAGGGGCACGAAGGCTATGGCTACACCTTC	CASSAPGQGHEGYGYTF
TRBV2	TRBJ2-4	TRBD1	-	TGTGCCAGCGACAGGGGAATCGACAACATTCAGTACTTC	CASDRGIDNIQYF
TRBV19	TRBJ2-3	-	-	TGTGCCAGTAGTATCGCAGATAATACGCAGTATTTT	CASSIADNTQYF
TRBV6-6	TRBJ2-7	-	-	TGTGCCAGCAGTTACCGAGAGGCCTCCTCCGAGCAGTACTTC	CASSYREASSEQYF
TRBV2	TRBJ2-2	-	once	TGTGCCAGCAGGGTCCGGCAGGGAGGCTACTATAGCACCGGGGAGCTGTTTTTT	CASRVRQGGYYSTGELFF
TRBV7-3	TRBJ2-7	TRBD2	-	TGTGCCAGCAGCCCTGGACTAGCGGATTCCTACGAGCAGTACTTC	CASSPGLADSYEQYF
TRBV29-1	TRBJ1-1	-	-	TGCAGCGTCGCCGGGACAATCATGTCGGACACTGAAGCTTTCTTT	CSVAGTIMSDTEAFF
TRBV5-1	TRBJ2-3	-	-	TGCGCCAGCAGCTTGGCAGGGGGGACAGATACGCAGTATTTT	CASSLAGGTDTQYF
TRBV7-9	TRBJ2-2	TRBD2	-	TGTGCCAGCAGCTTAGGTTATCTAGCGGGAGGCGACACCGGGGAGCTGTTTTTT	CASSLGYLAGGDTGELFF
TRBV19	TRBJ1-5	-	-	TGTGCCAGTAGAACGGCGGGCTGGGGGGGTCAGCCCCAGCATTTT	CASRTAGWGGQPQHF
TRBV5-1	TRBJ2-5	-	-	TGCGCCAGCAGCGGTGATCCTCGGGAGACCCAGTACTTC	CASSGDPRETQYF
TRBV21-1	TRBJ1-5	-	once	TGTGCCAGCAGCCCTTTAGGGGTTTATAGCAATCAGCCCCAGCATTTT	CASSPLGVYSNQPQHF
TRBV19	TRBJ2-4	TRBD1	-	TGTGCCAGTAGCGCCGGGACAGGGACCATAAACATTCAGTACTTC	CASSAGTGTINIQYF
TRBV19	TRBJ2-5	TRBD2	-	TGTGCCAGTAGTATAGGGGATAGCGGGAGGTCTGGGGAGACCCAGTACTTC	CASSIGDSGRSGETQYF
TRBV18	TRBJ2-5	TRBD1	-	TGTGCCAGCTCATCGGGACAGCAAGAGACCCAGTACTTC	CASSSGQQETQYF